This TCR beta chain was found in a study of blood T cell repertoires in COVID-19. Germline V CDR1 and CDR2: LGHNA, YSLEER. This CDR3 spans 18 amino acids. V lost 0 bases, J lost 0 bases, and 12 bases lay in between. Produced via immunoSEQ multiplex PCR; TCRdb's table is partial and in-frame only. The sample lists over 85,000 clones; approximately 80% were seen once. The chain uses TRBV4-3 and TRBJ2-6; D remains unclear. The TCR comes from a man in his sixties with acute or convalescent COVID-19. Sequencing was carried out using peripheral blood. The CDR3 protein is CASSQDRNYYSGANVLTF. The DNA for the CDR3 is TGCGCCAGCAGCCAAGATCGTAACTATTACTCTGGGGCCAACGTCCTGACTTTC.